One and the same sample provided the 8 T cell receptor beta chains below, sequenced in a study of blood T cell repertoires in COVID-19. Sequencing was performed with immunoSEQ multiplex PCR; in TCRdb, only in-frame clones are kept and a portion is missing. The sample gives 75,000 to 95,000 clones, 82% of which show up once; under 30% is in the top ten. Input material: peripheral blood. These TCRs come from a human donor in a cohort sampled during active COVID-19.

The chain couples TRBV3-1 (or the pseudogene TRBV3-2) to TRBJ2-7, with D maybe TRBD1 (6 bases). This CDR3 is 14 amino acids long. The germline V gene encodes CDR1 LGHDT and CDR2 YNNKEL (reference sequence). V was pared by 8 bases and J by 2 bases, with 16 bases between. The CDR3 DNA sequence: TGTGCCAGCGTCGGCCGGGGACATCCCTACGAGCAGTACTTC. The encoded protein is CASVGRGHPYEQYF.

CDR3 sequence (DNA): TGTGCCAGCAGTCCCCGAGGGTTCACCACAGATACGCAGTATTTT. Protein product: CASSPRGFTTDTQYF. The chain joins TRBV6-5 to TRBJ2-3, with D maybe TRBD2 (5 bases). The CDR3 has 15 residues. Germline-derived CDR1 and CDR2 are MNHEY and SVGAGI. Trimming stripped 5 bases from V and 2 bases from J, with 14 bases between.

The V gene is TRBV10-1, the J gene TRBJ2-1; perhaps TRBD2 as D (6 bases). Germline V gene lookup returns CDR1 WNHNN and CDR2 SYGVQD (reference sequence). CDR3 length: 14 residues. V was pared by 5 bases and J by 0 bases, with 8 bases between. The CDR3 loop is CASSRAGSYNEQFF. DNA for the CDR3: TGCGCCAGCAGTCGAGCGGGCTCCTACAATGAGCAGTTCTTC.

The V and J genes are TRBV9 and TRBJ2-2; D unclear. Trimming stripped 4 bases from V and 0 bases from J, with 10 bases between. CDR3 length: 15 residues. Germline V gene lookup returns CDR1 SGDLS and CDR2 YYNGEE. CDR3 nucleotide sequence: TGTGCCAGCAGCCCGCGACTGGCGAACACCGGGGAGCTGTTTTTT. Residues: CASSPRLANTGELFF.

V and J are TRBV5-4 and TRBJ1-6, with TRBD1 matching 8 bases. Germline CDR1 reads SGHNT; CDR2 reads YYREEE (reference sequence). The CDR3 loop spans 14 amino acids. The trim removed 2 bases at V and 10 bases at J, leaving 5 bases unmatched. CDR3 protein: CASSFQGAQSPLHF. Here the CDR3 DNA reads TGTGCCAGCAGCTTCCAGGGGGCGCAATCACCCCTCCACTTT.

J is TRBJ2-2 and V is TRBV18, with D perhaps matching TRBD2 (5 bases). This CDR3 has 14 residues. Per the germline V gene, CDR1 is KGHSH and CDR2 is LQKENI. The V and J ends lost 0 bases and 4 bases respectively, with 6 bases between them. CDR3 coding DNA: TGTGCCAGCTCACCACCCGGGGTCACCGGGGAGCTGTTTTTT. This sequence encodes CASSPPGVTGELFF.

This chain connects TRBV30 to TRBJ1-2, with D tentatively TRBD1 (5 bases). The CDR3 loop spans 14 amino acids. Trimming left V 0 bases short and J 8 bases short, with 16 bases between. The germline V gene has CDR1 GTSNPN and CDR2 SVGIG (reference sequence). The CDR3 DNA sequence: TGTGCCTGGAGTGTAGGGGTGTATGGAAAAGGCTACACCTTC. It yields the protein CAWSVGVYGKGYTF. Full variable domain (missing parts from reference TRBV30 and TRBJ1-2): SQTIHQWPATLVQPVGSPLSLECTVEGTSNPNLYWYRQAAGRGLQLLFYSVGIGQISSEVPQNLSASRPQDRQFILSSKKLLLSDSGFYLCAWSVGVYGKGYTFGSGTRLTVV.

The J gene is TRBJ2-1, the V gene TRBV5-4; 10 bases fit TRBD2. The CDR3 has 16 amino acids. The germline V gene encodes CDR1 SGHNT and CDR2 YYREEE (reference sequence). After removal of 0 bases from V and 6 bases from J, the junction contained 6 bases not matched to a gene. CDR3 sequence reads: CASSLAERGGTNEQFF. CDR3 bases: TGTGCCAGCAGCTTGGCGGAGCGGGGGGGTACCAATGAGCAGTTCTTC.